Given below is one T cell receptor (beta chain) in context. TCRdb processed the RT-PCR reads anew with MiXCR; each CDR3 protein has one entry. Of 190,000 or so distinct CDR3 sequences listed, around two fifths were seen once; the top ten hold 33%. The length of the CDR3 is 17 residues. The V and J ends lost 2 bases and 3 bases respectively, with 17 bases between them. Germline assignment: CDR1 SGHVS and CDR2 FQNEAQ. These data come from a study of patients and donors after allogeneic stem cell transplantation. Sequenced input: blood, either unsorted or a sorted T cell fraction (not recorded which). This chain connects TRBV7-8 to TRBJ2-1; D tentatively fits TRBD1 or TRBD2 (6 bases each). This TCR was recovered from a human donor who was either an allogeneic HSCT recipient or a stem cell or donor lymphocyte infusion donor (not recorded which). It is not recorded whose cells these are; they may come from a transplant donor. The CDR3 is CASSLPRGGEVYNEQFF. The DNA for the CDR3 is TGTGCCAGCAGCTTACCCAGGGGTGGGGAGGTCTACAATGAGCAGTTCTTC.